Described below is a single T cell receptor beta chain sequence and its context. This record belongs to a study of blood T cell repertoires in COVID-19. Study information: COVID-19 samples collected from the United States, Italy and Spain covered acute and convalescent phases.

As processed by the authors: Amplifying reference gene primers gave estimates of nucleated cell counts. Libraries were prepared by immunoSEQ multiplex PCR; TCRdb keeps only in-frame clonotypes and omits some of them. V, J and clone size derive from that table, while D and trimming were established from the DNA sequence. The table includes some 200,000 clones, 81% detected once. Participant-given clinical history determined each cohort assignment. The CDR3 spans 16 residues. CDR1 is MNHEY, CDR2 SMNVEV, per germline (reference sequence). V lost 3 bases to trimming and J lost 2 bases, with 14 bases between them.

This clonotype was obtained from a woman between 45 and 65 years old with acute COVID-19. The material sequenced was PBMCs or T cells enriched from blood (not recorded which). The rearrangement links TRBV27 to TRBJ1-5, with a weak D call TRBD1 (6 bases). CDR3 DNA: TGTGCCAGCAGTTTCCGACAGGTTGAGGGCAATCAGCCCCAGCATTTT. Translating gives CASSFRQVEGNQPQHF.